Described below is a single T cell receptor beta chain sequence and its context. Antigen: not known. The CDR3 has 15 amino acids. From germline, CDR1 is GTSNPN and CDR2 SVGIG (reference sequence). Trimming cost V 0 bases and J 1 base, with 12 bases left between them. The data originate from a study of cytomegalovirus exposure and HLA in healthy donors. Study-wide results and caveats: Rare sequences made up most TCRs, while some public TCRs were found in many donors. Diagnosis of cytomegalovirus status made by the classifier reportedly showed high specificity and sensitivity.

Sequencing used immunoSEQ multiplex PCR; TCRdb keeps in-frame clones, though not all of them. The data hold roughly 49,000 clones, with 94% observed a single time. The rearrangement links TRBV30 to TRBJ1-1, with D unclear. The source is a woman aged 18 to 35 in good health and CMV-seropositive. The sequencing input was PBMCs. The CDR3 bases are TGTGCCTGGAGTGTACTCCCAGACAAGAACACTGAAGCTTTCTTT. As protein: CAWSVLPDKNTEAFF.